A selection of T cell receptor beta chains follows, all from one sample in a study of T cell responses to AZD1222 COVID-19 vaccine. Repertoires were generated with immunoSEQ multiplex PCR, while TCRdb's copy carries only in-frame clones and drops some. The table records some 150,000 clones, roughly 88% of them present only once. The sample in question was peripheral blood, obtained on day 0 of AZD1222 vaccination. These receptors originate from an adult in good health. Both conserved end residues are part of each CDR3. D genes are given only for firm matches. Some rows have no size entry. The others give once, few or many, or a class for an expanded clone.

J gene | D gene | V gene | clone size | CDR3 DNA | CDR3 protein
TRBJ2-1 | TRBD1 | TRBV15 | . | TGTGCCACCAGCAGGGCCGGACAGGGGGCCTACAATGAGCAGTTCTTC | CATSRAGQGAYNEQFF
TRBJ2-7 | . | TRBV4-1 | few | TGCGCCAGCAGCCAAGGGGACGGGTTCTACGAGCAGTACTTC | CASSQGDGFYEQYF
TRBJ1-6 | . | TRBV4-2 | . | TGTGCCAGCAGCCAAGATCCCCCTTTGGTAGGGCCCCTCCACTTT | CASSQDPPLVGPLHF
TRBJ1-1 | . | TRBV7-2 | . | TGTGCCAGCAGCCCCCTCGCCACGGGAGACACTGAAGCTTTCTTT | CASSPLATGDTEAFF
TRBJ1-5 | . | TRBV3-1/TRBV3-2 | . | TGTGCCAGCAGCCAACTGGTAGACGGGCAGCCCCAGCATTTT | CASSQLVDGQPQHF
TRBJ1-1 | . | TRBV29-1 | . | TGCAGCGTTGAAAGGACACAGAACACTGAAGCTTTCTTT | CSVERTQNTEAFF
TRBJ2-7 | . | TRBV12-3/TRBV12-4 | . | TGTGCCAGCACCCAAACCCCAACCTACGAGCAGTACTTC | CASTQTPTYEQYF
TRBJ1-5 | TRBD1 | TRBV30 | . | TGTGCCTGGAGTTCCGGGACAGGGGCGTTTCAGCCCCAGCATTTT | CAWSSGTGAFQPQHF
TRBJ2-1 | . | TRBV5-1 | . | TGCGCCAGCTCCCAACATGAGCAGTTCTTC | CASSQHEQFF
TRBJ1-5 | . | TRBV12-3/TRBV12-4 | . | TGTGCCAGCAGTTTATACACAAATCAGCCCCAGCATTTT | CASSLYTNQPQHF
TRBJ2-3 | . | TRBV19 | once | TGTGCCAGTAGTATAGTAAGCGGTTCTAGCACAGATACGCAGTATTTT | CASSIVSGSSTDTQYF
TRBJ2-3 | TRBD2 | TRBV10-3 | . | TGTGCCATCAGTGCCGACGAGGGTAGCGGGGCCCGCGGTACGCAGTATTTT | CAISADEGSGARGTQYF
TRBJ2-7 | TRBD2 | TRBV11-3 | . | TGTGCCAGCAGCCTAGGACTAGCGGGAGGGTCGGACGAGCAGTACTTC | CASSLGLAGGSDEQYF
TRBJ2-6 | TRBD2 | TRBV5-8 | once | TGTGCCAGCAGCCTGCTGGGCGGGGGCTCTGGGGCCAACGTCCTGACTTTC | CASSLLGGGSGANVLTF
TRBJ2-2 | TRBD2 | TRBV4-2 | . | TGTGCCAGCAGCCATAGGACTAGCGGGAGCCCCGGGGAGCTGTTTTTT | CASSHRTSGSPGELFF
TRBJ2-3 | . | TRBV21-1 | . | TGTGCCAGCAGCAAAGGTAGCGGGAGAGGGACAGATACGCAGTATTTT | CASSKGSGRGTDTQYF
TRBJ1-3 | . | TRBV28 | . | TGTGCCAGCAATAAGGGCGGGGGCTCTGGAAACACCATATATTTT | CASNKGGGSGNTIYF
TRBJ1-2 | . | TRBV2 | once | TGTGCCAGCAGTGCCGGCCGGGTCTATGGCTACACCTTC | CASSAGRVYGYTF
TRBJ2-5 | . | TRBV29-1 | . | TGCAGCGTTGAGTGGGAGACCCAGTACTTC | CSVEWETQYF
TRBJ1-2 | . | TRBV7-9 | . | TGTGCCAGCAGCTCGACAGCGAAGACGCTGTATGGCTACACCTTC | CASSSTAKTLYGYTF
TRBJ2-5 | TRBD1 | TRBV4-1 | . | TGCGCCAGCAGGGGGGGAAACCGGGACAGGGGGTACGAGACCCAGTACTTC | CASRGGNRDRGYETQYF
TRBJ2-7 | TRBD2 | TRBV27 | few | TGTGCCAGCAGTTTAGGACTAGCGGGAGCCTACGAGCAGTACTTC | CASSLGLAGAYEQYF
TRBJ2-5 | TRBD1 | TRBV6-5 | once | TGTGCCAGCACCGTGGGACAGGGGGCCGTGGAGACCCAGTACTTC | CASTVGQGAVETQYF
TRBJ2-5 | . | TRBV21-1 | . | TGTGCCAGCAGCAAAGGCGAGGGGTTGGAGACCCAGTACTTC | CASSKGEGLETQYF
TRBJ1-5 | TRBD1 | TRBV6-5 | . | TGTGCCAGCTCAGGGGACAGGAATAGCAATCAGCCCCAGCATTTT | CASSGDRNSNQPQHF
TRBJ1-1 | . | TRBV7-9 | . | TGTGCCAGCAGCTTACTCGCAGGGCCGAACACTGAAGCTTTCTTT | CASSLLAGPNTEAFF
TRBJ1-6 | TRBD1 | TRBV4-1 | . | TGCGCCAGCAGCCAGCCGAGGACAGGCGGTAATTCACCCCTCCACTTT | CASSQPRTGGNSPLHF
TRBJ2-5 | . | TRBV6-4 | . | TGTGCCAGCAGTCTTAATCCGGGGCAAGAGACCCAGTACTTC | CASSLNPGQETQYF
TRBJ1-1 | . | TRBV7-9 | . | TGTGCCAGCAGCAGAGGGGTAGAAACTGAAGCTTTCTTT | CASSRGVETEAFF
TRBJ1-3 | . | TRBV3-1/TRBV3-2 | . | TGTGCCAGCAGCCCCTCCTCTGGAAACACCATATATTTT | CASSPSSGNTIYF
TRBJ1-6 | TRBD1 | TRBV5-8 | . | TGTGCCAGCAGCTTGGAGGGGACAGTCTATTCACCCCTCCACTTT | CASSLEGTVYSPLHF
TRBJ2-3 | . | TRBV7-8 | . | TGTGCCAGCAGCTCCCCGATTGCAGATACGCAGTATTTT | CASSSPIADTQYF
TRBJ1-3 | TRBD1 | TRBV28 | . | TGTGCCAGCAGTTCTTGGACAGGTGGAAACACCATATATTTT | CASSSWTGGNTIYF
TRBJ1-1 | . | TRBV21-1 | . | TGTGCCAGCAGCAAAGGGCCTCTGAACACTGAAGCTTTCTTT | CASSKGPLNTEAFF
TRBJ2-2 | . | TRBV5-1 | once | TGCGCCAGCAGCTTGCGGGTAGCCGGGGAGCTGTTTTTT | CASSLRVAGELFF
TRBJ2-2 | . | TRBV7-9 | . | TGTGCCAGCAGCTCCGATGTACAGGCCCCCGGGCCCGGGGAGCTGTTTTTT | CASSSDVQAPGPGELFF
TRBJ1-5 | . | TRBV12-3/TRBV12-4 | . | TGTGCCAGCAGCCCGACGGCCAAGGCCCAGCATTTT | CASSPTAKAQHF
TRBJ1-1 | . | TRBV4-1 | few | TGCGCCAGCAGCCAAGTCTCGGGCAGGGGAGGCACTGAAGCTTTCTTT | CASSQVSGRGGTEAFF
TRBJ2-1 | . | TRBV9 | . | TGTGCCAGCAGCGTAGCAGGGGACTCCTACAATGAGCAGTTCTTC | CASSVAGDSYNEQFF
TRBJ2-2 | . | TRBV9 | . | TGTGCCAGCACCAAAACCGGACAGACGAACACCGGGGAGCTGTTTTTT | CASTKTGQTNTGELFF
TRBJ2-7 | TRBD2 | TRBV10-2 | once | TGCGCCAGCAGTGAGGGGACTAGCGGACCCTACGAGCAGTACTTC | CASSEGTSGPYEQYF
TRBJ1-4 | . | TRBV21-1 | . | TGTGCCAGCAGCACAGAAGGAGAAAAACTGTTTTTT | CASSTEGEKLFF
TRBJ1-2 | . | TRBV12-3/TRBV12-4 | once | TGTGCCAGCAGTGGAAGGGGTTATGGCTACACCTTC | CASSGRGYGYTF
TRBJ2-2 | . | TRBV2 | . | TGTGCCAGCACTACAGGGGCTAGCGTGAACACCGGGGAGCTGTTTTTT | CASTTGASVNTGELFF
TRBJ2-2 | . | TRBV5-4 | few | TGTGCCAGCAGCTACTTCCAAGCCGGGGAGCTGTTTTTT | CASSYFQAGELFF
TRBJ1-2 | . | TRBV7-9 | . | TGTGCCAGCAGCCTGGGGGAGGGCTATGGCTACACCTTC | CASSLGEGYGYTF
TRBJ1-1 | TRBD1 | TRBV27 | . | TGTGCCAGCAGTTTTAACCCTACAGGGGCGAACACTGAAGCTTTCTTT | CASSFNPTGANTEAFF
TRBJ2-7 | . | TRBV7-6 | . | TGTGCCAGCAGCGAAGCAGGATTGGGCGAGCAGTACTTC | CASSEAGLGEQYF
TRBJ2-4 | . | TRBV10-2 | . | TGCGCCAGCAGTTCGGGGTTAGCCAAAAACATTCAGTACTTC | CASSSGLAKNIQYF
TRBJ2-1 | TRBD2 | TRBV6-5 | . | TGTGCCAGCAGTTATGGGGCTAGCGGGATCAATGAGCAGTTCTTC | CASSYGASGINEQFF
TRBJ2-3 | . | TRBV6-6 | . | TGTGCCAGCAGGCCCGACCTAGGCTCCAATGCGCAGTATTTT | CASRPDLGSNAQYF
TRBJ2-3 | TRBD2 | TRBV5-1 | . | TGCGCCAGCAAGAGCGGGGGAAGGTCAGATACGCAGTATTTT | CASKSGGRSDTQYF
TRBJ1-5 | . | TRBV19 | once | TGTGCCAGTTCTTTACGTAACAATCAGCCCCAGCATTTT | CASSLRNNQPQHF
TRBJ1-4 | . | TRBV11-2 | . | TGTGCCAGCAGCTCCGGGGGGGATGAAAAACTGTTTTTT | CASSSGGDEKLFF
TRBJ1-3 | . | TRBV15 | . | TGTGCCACCAGCAACCCAGGGGAGTATTCTGGAAACACCATATATTTT | CATSNPGEYSGNTIYF
TRBJ2-1 | TRBD2 | TRBV7-9 | . | TGTGCCAGCACCCGAGGCAGCGGGGGGTTGGGTGAGCAGTTCTTC | CASTRGSGGLGEQFF
TRBJ1-1 | TRBD1 | TRBV18 | . | TGTGCCAGCTCACCATCGACAGGGGGCGAGACTGAAGCTTTCTTT | CASSPSTGGETEAFF
TRBJ2-5 | TRBD2 | TRBV27 | . | TGTGCCAGCAGACCTTGGGGCGGGGGGGAACAAGAGACCCAGTACTTC | CASRPWGGGEQETQYF
TRBJ1-1 | . | TRBV6-5 | . | TGTGCCAGCAGTCTCCGGGGCTTTGGGGAAGCTTTCTTT | CASSLRGFGEAFF